This is a list of T cell receptor beta chains from one sample in a study of cytomegalovirus exposure and HLA in healthy donors. Some clones are missing from TCRdb's copy, which holds only in-frame ones; the method was immunoSEQ multiplex PCR. The sample has roughly 100,000 clones, approximately 90% seen once. The material sequenced was PBMCs. All receptors derive from a woman aged 18-29 years in good health and CMV-seropositive. Both conserved end residues are part of each CDR3. D genes are given only for firm matches. Clone sizes are given selectively: once, few, many, or a class where the clone is expanded.

TRBD1 | TRBJ1-1 | TRBV9 | - | TGTGCCAGCAGCCCATTGGCATCTAACAGGGGATACGAAGCTTTCTTT | CASSPLASNRGYEAFF
- | TRBJ2-3 | TRBV6-6 | - | TGTGCCAGCAGTTACTCGAGCAGCGGTCCCACAGATACGCAGTATTTT | CASSYSSSGPTDTQYF
TRBD1 | TRBJ1-1 | TRBV2 | - | TGTGCCAGCAGTTTGGTGGGGACAGTGAACACTGAAGCTTTCTTT | CASSLVGTVNTEAFF
TRBD1 | TRBJ1-5 | TRBV7-9 | once | TGTGCCAGCAGCCTAGGGACAGCGGATAACCAGCATTTT | CASSLGTADNQHF
TRBD1 | TRBJ1-2 | TRBV18 | - | TGTGCCAGCTCACTCTGGACAGGGAATTCCCAAAGTAACGGCTACACCTTC | CASSLWTGNSQSNGYTF
TRBD1 | TRBJ1-2 | TRBV6-4 | - | TGTGCCAGCAGTGACGGGGCAGGGGGTTATGGCTACACCTTC | CASSDGAGGYGYTF
TRBD1 | TRBJ2-2 | TRBV7-6 | - | TGTGCCAGCAGTAGCTGGACAGGAAATTACCGGGAGCTGTTTTTT | CASSSWTGNYRELFF
- | TRBJ2-7 | TRBV7-9 | - | TGTGCCAGCAGCCCATGGACAGAAAGCTCCTACGAGCAGTACTTC | CASSPWTESSYEQYF
- | TRBJ2-2 | TRBV6-6 | - | TGTGCCAGCAGTTACTTACAGGGAGGGAACGGGGAGCTGTTTTTT | CASSYLQGGNGELFF
TRBD1 | TRBJ1-2 | TRBV28 | - | TGTGCCAGCAGGTTGCGACAGGGACCCTATGGCTACACCTTC | CASRLRQGPYGYTF
- | TRBJ1-3 | TRBV18 | few | TGTGCCAGCTCACCTGCGGGAGGAGCTGGAAACACCATATATTTT | CASSPAGGAGNTIYF
TRBD1 | TRBJ1-5 | TRBV6-5 | - | TGTGCCAGCAGTCCCCGACAGGGGGGAAATCAGCCCCAGCATTTT | CASSPRQGGNQPQHF
TRBD1 | TRBJ1-4 | TRBV5-1 | - | TGCGCCAGCAGCTTGACAGGGGGTGGTGAAAAACTGTTTTTT | CASSLTGGGEKLFF
- | TRBJ1-1 | TRBV27 | - | TGTGCCAGCAGTTTGGGGGGGTTGAACACTGAAGCTTTCTTT | CASSLGGLNTEAFF
TRBD1 | TRBJ1-2 | TRBV9 | few | TGTGCCAGCAGCGGCCCTGGACAGGGACCGGTCGTTGGCTACACCTTC | CASSGPGQGPVVGYTF
TRBD1 | TRBJ2-7 | TRBV19 | - | TGTGCCAGTAGTTCGGGACAGGGTGGCTACGAGCAGTACTTC | CASSSGQGGYEQYF
TRBD1 | TRBJ2-2 | TRBV29-1 | - | TGCAGGGGCGGACAGGGCTCACACACCGGGGAGCTGTTTTTT | CRGGQGSHTGELFF
TRBD1 | TRBJ1-6 | TRBV18 | - | TGTGCCAGCTCACCGGGGACAGGGGATAATTCACCCCTCCACTTT | CASSPGTGDNSPLHF
- | TRBJ1-2 | TRBV12-5 | - | TGTGCTAGTGGTTCGGGACAATTCTATGGCTACACCTTC | CASGSGQFYGYTF
- | TRBJ1-1 | TRBV6-5 | - | TGTGCCAGCACCCCAGGACACGGCCGAAAAGCTTTCTTT | CASTPGHGRKAFF
TRBD2 | TRBJ2-5 | TRBV11-3 | - | TGTGCCAGCAGTTACCTCGCTGGGGGGGGTCAAGAGACCCAGTACTTC | CASSYLAGGGQETQYF
TRBD1 | TRBJ1-2 | TRBV28 | - | TGTGCCAGCAGTGGACCGGGACAGGGCGATGGCTACACCTTC | CASSGPGQGDGYTF
- | TRBJ1-2 | TRBV6-1 | - | TGTGCCAGCTTGCAGGGTTTTGGCTACACCTTC | CASLQGFGYTF
TRBD2 | TRBJ2-5 | TRBV4-1 | - | TGCGCCAGCAGCCGAGGGACTGGCGGGAGGTGGGAGACCCAGTACTTC | CASSRGTGGRWETQYF
TRBD1 | TRBJ2-3 | TRBV6-6 | - | TGTGCCAGCAGCTATGGACAGGACGGCACAGATACGCAGTATTTT | CASSYGQDGTDTQYF
TRBD1 | TRBJ2-7 | TRBV5-6 | - | TGTGCCAGCAGCTCTACCAGGGGGCGAATTGTCTACGAGCAGTACTTC | CASSSTRGRIVYEQYF
TRBD1 | TRBJ1-5 | TRBV7-8 | - | TGTGCCAGCAGCTTAGCACAGGGGGGTGGTCAGCCCCAGCATTTT | CASSLAQGGGQPQHF
- | TRBJ1-1 | TRBV28 | - | TGTGCCAGCAAGAGCGGACAGCCGAACACTGAAGCTTTCTTT | CASKSGQPNTEAFF
- | TRBJ2-5 | TRBV25-1 | - | TGTGCCAGCAGTCGGGGGGCCCAAGAGACCCAGTACTTC | CASSRGAQETQYF
- | TRBJ2-3 | TRBV5-6 | - | TGTGCCAGCAGCTTGGTGGGACTCCACGCGACGATAAGCACAGATACGCAGTATTTT | CASSLVGLHATISTDTQYF
- | TRBJ1-2 | TRBV5-1 | - | TGCGCCAGCAGCTTGGGGGCGGGTATCAACTATGGCTACACCTTC | CASSLGAGINYGYTF
TRBD1 | TRBJ2-2 | TRBV6-5 | - | TGTGCCAGCAGTTATGTCGTCGACAGGGGCGGGGAGCTGTTTTTT | CASSYVVDRGGELFF
- | TRBJ2-1 | TRBV6-1 | - | TGTGCCAGCACCCTAGTTACGGGCTCCTACAATGAGCAGTTCTTC | CASTLVTGSYNEQFF
TRBD1 | TRBJ1-2 | TRBV5-5 | - | TGTGCCAGCAGCCCCGGGACAGGGTCTCGCTATGGCTACACCTTC | CASSPGTGSRYGYTF
- | TRBJ2-1 | TRBV9 | - | TGTGCCAGCAGCGTAGTAGATGAAGCCAATGAGCAGTTCTTC | CASSVVDEANEQFF
- | TRBJ2-1 | TRBV2 | once | TGTGCCAGCAGTGAAGGAGGATATGAGCAGTTCTTC | CASSEGGYEQFF
TRBD1 | TRBJ1-2 | TRBV9 | - | TGTGCCAGCAGCGGAAACAGGGGGCCGTCAGTTGGCTACACCTTC | CASSGNRGPSVGYTF
TRBD1 | TRBJ2-7 | TRBV6-5 | - | TGTGCCAGCAGTCCAGGACAGGGAATAAGCGAGCAGTACTTC | CASSPGQGISEQYF
- | TRBJ2-3 | TRBV7-9 | - | TGTGCCAGCAGCCCCGGCACAGATACGCAGTATTTT | CASSPGTDTQYF
- | TRBJ1-4 | TRBV11-3 | - | TGTGCCAGCAGCTTATGGGCCAGTCCCACTGAAAAACTGTTTTTT | CASSLWASPTEKLFF
- | TRBJ1-2 | TRBV28 | - | TGTGCCAGCAGTTTATCCTCAGGGGACTATGGCTACACCTTC | CASSLSSGDYGYTF